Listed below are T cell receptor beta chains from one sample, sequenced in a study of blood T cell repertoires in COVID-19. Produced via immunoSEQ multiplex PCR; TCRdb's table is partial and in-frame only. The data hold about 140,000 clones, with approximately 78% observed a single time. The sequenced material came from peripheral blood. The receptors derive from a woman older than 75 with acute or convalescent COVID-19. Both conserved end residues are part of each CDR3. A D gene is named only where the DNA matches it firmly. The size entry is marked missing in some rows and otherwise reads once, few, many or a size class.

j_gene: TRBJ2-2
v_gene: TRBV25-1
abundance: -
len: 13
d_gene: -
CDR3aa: CASSQSVGARLFF
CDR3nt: TGTGCCAGCAGTCAGTCGGTGGGGGCGAGGTTGTTTTTT

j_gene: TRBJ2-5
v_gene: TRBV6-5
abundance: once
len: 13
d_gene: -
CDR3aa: CASRGTSEGTQYF
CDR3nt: TGTGCCAGCAGGGGAACTAGTGAGGGGACCCAGTACTTC

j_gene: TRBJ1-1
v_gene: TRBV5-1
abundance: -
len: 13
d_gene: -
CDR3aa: CASREGRTTEAFF
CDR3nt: TGCGCCAGCAGGGAGGGTCGGACCACTGAAGCTTTCTTT

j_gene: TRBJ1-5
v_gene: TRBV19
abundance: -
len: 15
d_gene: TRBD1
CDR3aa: CASSITGVSNQPQHF
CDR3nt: TGTGCCAGTAGTATCACAGGGGTTAGCAATCAGCCCCAGCATTTT

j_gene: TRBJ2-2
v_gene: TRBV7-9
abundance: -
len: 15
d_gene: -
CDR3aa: CASSLVGLNAGELFF
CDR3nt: TGTGCCAGCAGCTTAGTTGGGCTAAACGCCGGGGAGCTGTTTTTT

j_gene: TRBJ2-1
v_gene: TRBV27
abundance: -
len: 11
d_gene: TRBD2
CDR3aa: CASRLADEQFF
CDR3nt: TGTGCCAGCAGACTAGCGGATGAGCAGTTCTTC

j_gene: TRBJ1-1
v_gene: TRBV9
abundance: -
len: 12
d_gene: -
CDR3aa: CASLERPKGAFF
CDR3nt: TGTGCCAGCCTTGAGAGGCCAAAGGGGGCTTTCTTT

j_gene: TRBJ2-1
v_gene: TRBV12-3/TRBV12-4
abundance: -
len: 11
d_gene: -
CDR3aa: CASSFSDEQFF
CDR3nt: TGTGCCAGCAGTTTCTCGGATGAGCAGTTCTTC

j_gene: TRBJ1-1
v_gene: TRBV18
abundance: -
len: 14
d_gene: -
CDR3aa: CASSPRRGGTEAFF
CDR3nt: TGTGCCAGCTCACCAAGAAGGGGAGGGACTGAAGCTTTCTTT

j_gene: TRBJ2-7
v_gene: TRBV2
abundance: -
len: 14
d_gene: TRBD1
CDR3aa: CASSRDRFSYEQYF
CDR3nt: TGTGCCAGCAGTCGGGACAGATTCTCCTACGAGCAGTACTTC

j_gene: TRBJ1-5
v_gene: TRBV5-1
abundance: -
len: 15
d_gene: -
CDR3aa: CASSSFGGHDQPQHF
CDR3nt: TGCGCCAGCAGCTCCTTCGGGGGGCACGATCAGCCCCAGCATTTT

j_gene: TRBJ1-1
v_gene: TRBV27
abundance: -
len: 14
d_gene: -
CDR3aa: CASSYTGFGTEAFF
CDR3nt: TGTGCCAGCAGTTACACAGGGTTTGGGACTGAAGCTTTCTTT

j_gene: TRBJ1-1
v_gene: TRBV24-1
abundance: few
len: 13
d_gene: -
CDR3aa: CATRRGGNTEAFF
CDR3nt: TGTGCCACCAGGAGGGGGGGTAACACTGAAGCTTTCTTT

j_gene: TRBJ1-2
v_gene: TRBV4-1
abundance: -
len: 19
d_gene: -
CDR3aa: CASSQVRGDWDTSNYGYTF
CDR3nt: TGCGCCAGCAGCCAAGTAAGGGGCGACTGGGACACCTCTAACTATGGCTACACCTTC

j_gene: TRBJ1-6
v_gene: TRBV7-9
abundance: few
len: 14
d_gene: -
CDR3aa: CASSFTGQNSPLHF
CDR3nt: TGTGCCAGCAGCTTCACAGGACAGAATTCACCCCTCCACTTT

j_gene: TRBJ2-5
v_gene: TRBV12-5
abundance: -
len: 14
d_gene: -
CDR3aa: CASGRENFGTGLYF
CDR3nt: TGTGCTAGTGGACGCGAGAATTTTGGGACTGGGCTGTACTTC

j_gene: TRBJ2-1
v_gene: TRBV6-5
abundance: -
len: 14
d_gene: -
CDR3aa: CASRRLPSYNEQFF
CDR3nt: TGTGCCAGTCGGAGGCTGCCCTCCTACAATGAGCAGTTCTTC

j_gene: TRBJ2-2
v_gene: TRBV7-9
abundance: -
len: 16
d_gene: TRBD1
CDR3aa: CASSFDRGWVTGELFF
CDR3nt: TGTGCCAGCAGCTTTGACAGGGGCTGGGTCACCGGGGAGCTGTTTTTT

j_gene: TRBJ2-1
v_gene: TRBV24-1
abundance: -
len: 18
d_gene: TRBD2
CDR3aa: CATSDSRAGGSLYNEQFF
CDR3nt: TGTGCCACCAGTGATTCAAGAGCGGGAGGGTCCTTATACAATGAGCAGTTCTTC

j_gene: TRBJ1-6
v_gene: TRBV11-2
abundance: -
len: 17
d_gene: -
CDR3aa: CASSSAAEVTSNSPLHF
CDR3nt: TGTGCCAGCAGCTCGGCGGCAGAGGTTACATCAAATTCACCCCTCCACTTT

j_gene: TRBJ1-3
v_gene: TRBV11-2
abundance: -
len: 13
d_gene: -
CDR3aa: CASTYEVGNTIYF
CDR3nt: TGTGCCAGCACCTACGAAGTAGGAAACACCATATATTTT

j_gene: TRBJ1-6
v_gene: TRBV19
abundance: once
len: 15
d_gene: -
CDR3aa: CASSPPLGRGSPLHF
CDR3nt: TGTGCCAGTAGCCCGCCTCTGGGCAGGGGTTCACCCCTCCACTTT

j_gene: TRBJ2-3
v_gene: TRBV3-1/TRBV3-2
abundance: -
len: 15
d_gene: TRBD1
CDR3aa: CASSPGGAGTDTQYF
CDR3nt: TGTGCCAGCAGCCCAGGGGGCGCCGGCACAGATACGCAGTATTTT

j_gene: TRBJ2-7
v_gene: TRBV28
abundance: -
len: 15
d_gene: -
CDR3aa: CASSVTGSSDYEQYF
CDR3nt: TGTGCCAGCAGTGTAACAGGTAGTAGTGACTACGAGCAGTACTTC

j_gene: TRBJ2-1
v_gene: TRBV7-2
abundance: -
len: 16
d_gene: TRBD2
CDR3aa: CASSLTSGGGRNEQFF
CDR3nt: TGTGCCAGCAGCTTAACTAGCGGGGGGGGTAGGAATGAGCAGTTCTTC

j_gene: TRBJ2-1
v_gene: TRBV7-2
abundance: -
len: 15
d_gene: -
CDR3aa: CASSLEYWRGGEQFF
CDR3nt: TGTGCCAGCAGCTTAGAGTATTGGAGGGGAGGTGAGCAGTTCTTC

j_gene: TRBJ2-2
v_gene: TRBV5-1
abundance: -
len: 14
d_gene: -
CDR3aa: CATRDLLNTGELFF
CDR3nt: TGCGCCACCCGGGACTTACTTAACACCGGGGAGCTGTTTTTT

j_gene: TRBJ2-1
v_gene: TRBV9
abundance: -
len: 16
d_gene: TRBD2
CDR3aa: CASSDLTSPWAGEQFF
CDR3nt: TGTGCCAGCAGTGATCTGACTAGCCCCTGGGCCGGTGAGCAGTTCTTC

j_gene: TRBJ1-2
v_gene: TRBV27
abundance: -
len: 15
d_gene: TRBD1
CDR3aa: CASSFDRVGLYGYTF
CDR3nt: TGTGCCAGCAGTTTCGACAGGGTAGGACTATATGGCTACACCTTC

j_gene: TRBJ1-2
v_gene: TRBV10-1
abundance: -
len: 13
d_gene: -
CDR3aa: CASSESGGIHFTF
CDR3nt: TGCGCCAGCAGTGAGTCGGGGGGGATCCACTTCACCTTC

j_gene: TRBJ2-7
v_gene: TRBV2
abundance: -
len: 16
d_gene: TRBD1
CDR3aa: CASSPRYWDRDPEQYF
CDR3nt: TGTGCCAGCAGCCCACGGTACTGGGACAGGGATCCCGAGCAGTACTTC

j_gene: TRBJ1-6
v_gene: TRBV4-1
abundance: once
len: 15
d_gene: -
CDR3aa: CASSTAGGVESPLHF
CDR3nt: TGCGCCAGCAGCACAGCGGGGGGTGTCGAGTCACCCCTCCACTTT

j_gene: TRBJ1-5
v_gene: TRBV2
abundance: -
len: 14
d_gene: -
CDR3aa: CASRAGTSYQPQHF
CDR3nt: TGTGCCAGCAGAGCGGGAACCTCTTATCAGCCCCAGCATTTT

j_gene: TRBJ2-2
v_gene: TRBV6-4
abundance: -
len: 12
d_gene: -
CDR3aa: CASSGRVGELFF
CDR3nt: TGTGCCAGCAGTGGGAGAGTCGGGGAGCTGTTTTTT

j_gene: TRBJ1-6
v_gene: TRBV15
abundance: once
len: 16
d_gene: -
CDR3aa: CATSARAGVLDSPLHF
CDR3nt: TGTGCCACCAGCGCTAGGGCGGGGGTGTTGGATTCACCCCTCCACTTT

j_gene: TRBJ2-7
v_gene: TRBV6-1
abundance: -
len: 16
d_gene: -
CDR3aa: CASSVVGGDSSYEQYF
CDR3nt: TGTGCCAGCAGTGTGGTAGGGGGTGACTCGAGCTACGAGCAGTACTTC

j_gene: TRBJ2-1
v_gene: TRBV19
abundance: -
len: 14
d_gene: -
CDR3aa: CATSESGNYNEQFF
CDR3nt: TGTGCCACCTCGGAGTCAGGGAACTACAATGAGCAGTTCTTC

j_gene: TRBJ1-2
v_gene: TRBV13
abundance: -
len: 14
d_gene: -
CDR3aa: CASSSFTGYYGYTF
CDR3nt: TGTGCCAGCAGCTCATTCACAGGGTACTATGGCTACACCTTC

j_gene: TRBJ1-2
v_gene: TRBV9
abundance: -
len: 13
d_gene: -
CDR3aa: CASSVVGDYGYTF
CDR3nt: TGTGCCAGCAGCGTAGTAGGGGACTATGGCTACACCTTC

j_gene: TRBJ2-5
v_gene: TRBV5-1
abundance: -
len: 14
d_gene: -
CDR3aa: CASSLVPGQETQYF
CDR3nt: TGCGCCAGCAGCTTGGTTCCCGGCCAAGAGACCCAGTACTTC

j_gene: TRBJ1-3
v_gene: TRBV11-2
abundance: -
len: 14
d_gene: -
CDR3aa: CASWEGLFGNTIYF
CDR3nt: TGTGCCAGCTGGGAGGGACTCTTCGGAAACACCATATATTTT

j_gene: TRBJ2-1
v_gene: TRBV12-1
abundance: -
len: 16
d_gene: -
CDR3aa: CASRPGLAPSYNEQFF
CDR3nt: TGTGCCAGCAGGCCGGGACTAGCGCCTTCCTACAATGAGCAGTTCTTC

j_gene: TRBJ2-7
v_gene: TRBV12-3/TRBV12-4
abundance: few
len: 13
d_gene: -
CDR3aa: CASSFSSSYEQYF
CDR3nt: TGTGCCAGCAGTTTCTCTAGCAGCTACGAGCAGTACTTC

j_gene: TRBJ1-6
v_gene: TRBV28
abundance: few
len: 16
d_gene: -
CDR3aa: CASSSPGSSYNSPLHF
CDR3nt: TGTGCCAGCAGTTCGCCGGGAAGCTCCTATAATTCACCCCTCCACTTT

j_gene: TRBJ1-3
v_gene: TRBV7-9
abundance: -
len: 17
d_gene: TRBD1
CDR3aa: CASRSTGGDAAGNTIYF
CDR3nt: TGTGCCAGCAGGTCTACAGGGGGCGATGCTGCTGGAAACACCATATATTTT

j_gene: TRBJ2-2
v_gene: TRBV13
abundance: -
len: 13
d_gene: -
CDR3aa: CASMEEDTGELFF
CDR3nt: TGTGCCAGCATGGAAGAGGACACCGGGGAGCTGTTTTTT

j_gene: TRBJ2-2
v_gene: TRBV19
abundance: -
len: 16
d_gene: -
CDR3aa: CASTPLSWANTGELFF
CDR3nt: TGTGCCAGTACCCCTCTTAGCTGGGCGAACACCGGGGAGCTGTTTTTT

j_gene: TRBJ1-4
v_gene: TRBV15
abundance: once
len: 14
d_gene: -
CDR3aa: CATSRDLGNEKLFF
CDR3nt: TGTGCCACCAGCAGAGATCTCGGTAATGAAAAACTGTTTTTT

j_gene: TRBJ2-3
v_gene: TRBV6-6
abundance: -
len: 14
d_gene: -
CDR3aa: CASSTVGAGDTQYF
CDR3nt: TGTGCCAGCAGTACCGTGGGGGCAGGAGATACGCAGTATTTT

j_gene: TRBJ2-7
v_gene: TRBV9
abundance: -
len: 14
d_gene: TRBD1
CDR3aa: CASSLGQGPYEQYF
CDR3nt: TGTGCCAGCAGCCTGGGACAGGGACCCTACGAGCAGTACTTC